This TCR beta chain was observed in a study of CD8+ T cells in alopecia areata. Across the study: Treated patients were given 5 to 10 mg oral tofacitinib twice daily.

For this clone: The antigen is not known.

Extraction of RNA preceded its reverse transcription into cDNA, which served as the sequencing template. Method: immunoSEQ multiplex PCR; TCRdb's copy keeps in-frame clones and lacks some. The sample shows about 160,000 clones, 75% to 90% of them seen only once. Lesional scalp punch biopsies and peripheral blood were collected from alopecia areata patients. V dropped 2 bases and J dropped 2 bases, with 7 bases sitting between them. The CDR3 totals 14 residues. Germline V gene sequence: CDR1 SGHVS, CDR2 FQNEAQ. Study conclusions and caveats: It was lesional scalp, especially alopecia totalis/universalis, that showed higher clonality than normal scalp.

The sequencing here drew on CD8+ T cells sorted from blood, taken at week 0. The V and J genes are TRBV7-8 and TRBJ1-5; D unresolved. The sequence was obtained from a human donor with alopecia areata. CDR3 in amino acids: CASSLSGGNQPQHF. The CDR3, as DNA: TGTGCCAGCAGCTTAAGCGGAGGCAATCAGCCCCAGCATTTT.